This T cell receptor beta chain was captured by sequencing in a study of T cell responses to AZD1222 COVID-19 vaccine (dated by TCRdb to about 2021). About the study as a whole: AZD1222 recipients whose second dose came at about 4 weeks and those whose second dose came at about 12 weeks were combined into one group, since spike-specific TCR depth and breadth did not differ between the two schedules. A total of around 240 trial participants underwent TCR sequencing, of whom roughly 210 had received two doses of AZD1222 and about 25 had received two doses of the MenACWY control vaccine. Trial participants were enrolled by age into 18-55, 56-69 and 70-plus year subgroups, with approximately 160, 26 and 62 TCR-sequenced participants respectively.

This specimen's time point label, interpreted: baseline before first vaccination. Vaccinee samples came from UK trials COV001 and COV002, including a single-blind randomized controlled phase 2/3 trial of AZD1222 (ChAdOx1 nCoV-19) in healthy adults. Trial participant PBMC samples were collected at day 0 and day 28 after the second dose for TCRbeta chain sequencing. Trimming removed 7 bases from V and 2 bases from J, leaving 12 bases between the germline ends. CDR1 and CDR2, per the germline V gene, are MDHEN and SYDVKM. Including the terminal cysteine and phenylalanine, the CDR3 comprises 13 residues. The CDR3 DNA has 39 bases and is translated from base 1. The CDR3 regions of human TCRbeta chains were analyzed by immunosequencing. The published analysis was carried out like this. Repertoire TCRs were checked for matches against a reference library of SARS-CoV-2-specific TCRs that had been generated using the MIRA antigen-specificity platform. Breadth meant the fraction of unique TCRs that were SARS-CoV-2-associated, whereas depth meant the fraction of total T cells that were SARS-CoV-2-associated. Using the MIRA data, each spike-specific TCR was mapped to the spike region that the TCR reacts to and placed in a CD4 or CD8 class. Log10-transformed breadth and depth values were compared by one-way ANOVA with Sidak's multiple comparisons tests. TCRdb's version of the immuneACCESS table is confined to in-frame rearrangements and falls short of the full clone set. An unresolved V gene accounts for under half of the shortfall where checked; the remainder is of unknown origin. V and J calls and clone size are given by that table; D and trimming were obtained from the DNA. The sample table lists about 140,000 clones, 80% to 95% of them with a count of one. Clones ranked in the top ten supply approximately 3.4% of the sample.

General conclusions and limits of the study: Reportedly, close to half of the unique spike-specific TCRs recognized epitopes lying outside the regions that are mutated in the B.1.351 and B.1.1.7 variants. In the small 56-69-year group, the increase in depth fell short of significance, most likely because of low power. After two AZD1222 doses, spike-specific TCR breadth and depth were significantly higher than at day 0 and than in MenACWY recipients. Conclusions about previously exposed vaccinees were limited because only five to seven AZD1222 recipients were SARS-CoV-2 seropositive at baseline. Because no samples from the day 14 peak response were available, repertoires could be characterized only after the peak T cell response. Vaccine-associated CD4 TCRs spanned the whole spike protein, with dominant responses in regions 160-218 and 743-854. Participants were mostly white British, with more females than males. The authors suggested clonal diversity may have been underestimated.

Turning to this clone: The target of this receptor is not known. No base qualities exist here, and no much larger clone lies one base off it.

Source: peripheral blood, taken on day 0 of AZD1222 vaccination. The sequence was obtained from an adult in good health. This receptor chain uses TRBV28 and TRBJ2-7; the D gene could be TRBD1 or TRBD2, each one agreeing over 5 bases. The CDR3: CASTTGLTYEQYF. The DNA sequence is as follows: TGTGCCAGCACTACGGGGCTCACCTACGAGCAGTACTTC.